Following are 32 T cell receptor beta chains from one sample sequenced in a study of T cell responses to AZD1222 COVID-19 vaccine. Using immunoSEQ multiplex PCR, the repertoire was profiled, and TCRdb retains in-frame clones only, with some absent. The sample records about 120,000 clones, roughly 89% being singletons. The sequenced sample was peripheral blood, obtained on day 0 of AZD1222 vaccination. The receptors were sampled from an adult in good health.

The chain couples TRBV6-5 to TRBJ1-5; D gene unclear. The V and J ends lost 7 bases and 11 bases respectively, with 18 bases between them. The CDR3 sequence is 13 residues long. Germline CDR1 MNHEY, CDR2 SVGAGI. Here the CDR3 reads CASIPQNHGAQHF. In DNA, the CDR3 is TGTGCCAGCATTCCGCAGAACCACGGGGCCCAGCATTTT.

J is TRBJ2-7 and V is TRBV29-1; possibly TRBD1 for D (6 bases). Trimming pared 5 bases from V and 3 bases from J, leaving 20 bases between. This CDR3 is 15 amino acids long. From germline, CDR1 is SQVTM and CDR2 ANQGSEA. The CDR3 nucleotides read TGCAGCGTTAGGTTGCTGCATTTACAGGGCTACGAGCAGTACTTC. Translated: CSVRLLHLQGYEQYF.

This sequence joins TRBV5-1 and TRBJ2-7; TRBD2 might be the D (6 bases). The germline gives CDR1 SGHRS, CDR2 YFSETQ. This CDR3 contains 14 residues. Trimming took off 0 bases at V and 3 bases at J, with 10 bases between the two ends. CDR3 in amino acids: CASSLEGGIYEQYF. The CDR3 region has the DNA TGCGCCAGCAGCTTGGAAGGAGGGATCTACGAGCAGTACTTC.

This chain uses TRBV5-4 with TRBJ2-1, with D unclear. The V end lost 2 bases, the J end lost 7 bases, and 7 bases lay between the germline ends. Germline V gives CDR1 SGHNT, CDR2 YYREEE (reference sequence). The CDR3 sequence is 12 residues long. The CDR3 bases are TGTGCCAGCAGCTTAACTTTAAATGAGCAGTTCTTC. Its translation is CASSLTLNEQFF.

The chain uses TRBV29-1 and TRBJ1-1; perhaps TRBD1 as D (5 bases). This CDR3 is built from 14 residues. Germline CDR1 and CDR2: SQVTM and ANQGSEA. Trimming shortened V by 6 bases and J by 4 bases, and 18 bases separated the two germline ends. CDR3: CSVPLKGGGTEAFF. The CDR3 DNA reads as TGCAGCGTACCCCTAAAGGGTGGGGGCACTGAAGCTTTCTTT.

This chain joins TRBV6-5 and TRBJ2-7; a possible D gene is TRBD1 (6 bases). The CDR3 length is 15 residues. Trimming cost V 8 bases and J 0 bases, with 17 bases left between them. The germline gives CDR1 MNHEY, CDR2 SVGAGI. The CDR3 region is CASPREQGSSYEQYF. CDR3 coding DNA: TGTGCCAGCCCAAGGGAACAGGGAAGCTCCTACGAGCAGTACTTC.

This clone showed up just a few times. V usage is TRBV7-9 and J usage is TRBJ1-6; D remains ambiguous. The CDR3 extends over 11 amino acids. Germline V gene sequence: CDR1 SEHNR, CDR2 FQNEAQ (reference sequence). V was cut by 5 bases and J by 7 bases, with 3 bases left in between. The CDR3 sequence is CASSRNSPLHF. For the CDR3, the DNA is TGTGCCAGCAGCCGGAATTCACCCCTCCACTTT.

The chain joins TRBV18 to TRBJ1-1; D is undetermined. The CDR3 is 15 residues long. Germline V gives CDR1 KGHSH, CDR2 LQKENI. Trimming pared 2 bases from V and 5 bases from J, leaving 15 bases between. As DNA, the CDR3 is TGTGCCAGCTCACCAAAGCACCGAGGAGAGACTGAAGCTTTCTTT. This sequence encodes CASSPKHRGETEAFF.

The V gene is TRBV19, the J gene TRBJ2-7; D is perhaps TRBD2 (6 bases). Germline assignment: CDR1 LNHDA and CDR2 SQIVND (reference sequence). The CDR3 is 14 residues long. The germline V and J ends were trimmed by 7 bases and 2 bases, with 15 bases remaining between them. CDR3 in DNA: TGTGCCAGTACCCTAGGACGGGGGACCTACGAGCAGTACTTC. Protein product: CASTLGRGTYEQYF.

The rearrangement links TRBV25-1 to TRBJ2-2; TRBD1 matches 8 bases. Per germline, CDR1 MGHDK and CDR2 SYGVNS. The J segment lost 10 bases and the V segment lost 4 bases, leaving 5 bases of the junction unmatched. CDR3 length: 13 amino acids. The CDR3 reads CASSATGAAELFF. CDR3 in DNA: TGTGCCAGCAGTGCGACAGGGGCGGCGGAGCTGTTTTTT. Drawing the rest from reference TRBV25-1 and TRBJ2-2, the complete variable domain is EADIYQTPRYLVIGTGKKITLECSQTMGHDKMYWYQQDPGMELHLIHYSYGVNSTEKGDLSSESTVSRIRTEHFPLTLESARPSHTSQYLCASSATGAAELFFGEGSRLTVL.

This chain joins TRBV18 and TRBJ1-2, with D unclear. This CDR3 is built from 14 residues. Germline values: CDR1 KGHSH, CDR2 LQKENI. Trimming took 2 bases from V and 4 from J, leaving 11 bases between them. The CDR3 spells CASSPFGTSYGYTF. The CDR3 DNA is TGTGCCAGCTCACCATTCGGCACCTCCTATGGCTACACCTTC.

The CDR3 sequence: CASSRPGSGGSGELFF. CDR3 nucleotide sequence: TGTGCCAGCAGCCGACCAGGATCAGGGGGCTCCGGGGAGCTGTTTTTT. The rearrangement joins TRBV13 to TRBJ2-2; 8 bases fit TRBD1. Germline-derived CDR1 and CDR2 are PRHDT and FYEKMQ (reference sequence). With V trimmed by 5 bases and J by 6 bases, 11 bases remained unmatched. This CDR3 region has 16 residues.

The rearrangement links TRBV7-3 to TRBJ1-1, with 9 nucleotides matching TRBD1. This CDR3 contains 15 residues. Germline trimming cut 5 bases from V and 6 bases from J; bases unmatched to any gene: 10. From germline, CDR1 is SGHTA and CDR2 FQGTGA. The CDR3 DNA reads TGTGCCAGCAGCCATGCCGGGACAGGGATCGCTGAAGCTTTCTTT. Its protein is CASSHAGTGIAEAFF.

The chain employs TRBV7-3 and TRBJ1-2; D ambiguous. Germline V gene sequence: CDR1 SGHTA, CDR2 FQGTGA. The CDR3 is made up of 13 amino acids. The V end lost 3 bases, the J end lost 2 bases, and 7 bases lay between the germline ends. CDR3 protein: CASSLNPNYGYTF. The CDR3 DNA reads TGTGCCAGCAGCTTGAACCCCAACTATGGCTACACCTTC.

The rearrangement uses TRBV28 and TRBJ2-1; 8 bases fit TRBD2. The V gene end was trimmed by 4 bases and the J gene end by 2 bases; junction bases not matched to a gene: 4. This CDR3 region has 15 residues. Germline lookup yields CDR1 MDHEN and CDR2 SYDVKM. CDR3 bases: TGTGCCAGCAGTTCCAGCGGGAGCCCCTACAATGAGCAGTTCTTC. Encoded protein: CASSSSGSPYNEQFF.

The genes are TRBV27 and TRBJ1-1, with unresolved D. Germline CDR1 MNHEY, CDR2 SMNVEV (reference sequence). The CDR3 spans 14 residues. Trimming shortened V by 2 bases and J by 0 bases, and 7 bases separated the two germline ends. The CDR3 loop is CASSLQAMNTEAFF. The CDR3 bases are TGTGCCAGCAGTTTACAGGCCATGAACACTGAAGCTTTCTTT.

The DNA for the CDR3 is TGTGCCAGCTCACCACTGGGTGACCAGCGGGGGAAAGAGACCCAGTACTTC. Residues: CASSPLGDQRGKETQYF. The chain uses TRBV18 and TRBJ2-5, with 8 bases identical to TRBD2. Germline V gene lookup returns CDR1 KGHSH and CDR2 LQKENI. V was pared by 1 base and J by 3 bases, with 10 bases of the junction left unmatched. The CDR3 consists of 17 residues. The full variable domain, its missing parts supplied by reference TRBV18 and TRBJ2-5, is NAGVMQNPRHLVRRRGQEARLRCSPMKGHSHVYWYRQLPEEGLKFMVYLQKENIIDESGMPKERFSAEFPKEGPSILRIQQVVRGDSAAYFCASSPLGDQRGKETQYFGPGTRLLVL.

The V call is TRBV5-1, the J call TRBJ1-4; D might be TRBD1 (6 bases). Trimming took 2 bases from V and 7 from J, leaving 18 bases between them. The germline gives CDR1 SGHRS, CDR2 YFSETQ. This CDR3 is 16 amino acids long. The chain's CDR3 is CASSLTGTTFGEKLFF. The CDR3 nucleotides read TGCGCCAGCAGCTTAACAGGGACAACCTTCGGTGAAAAACTGTTTTTT.

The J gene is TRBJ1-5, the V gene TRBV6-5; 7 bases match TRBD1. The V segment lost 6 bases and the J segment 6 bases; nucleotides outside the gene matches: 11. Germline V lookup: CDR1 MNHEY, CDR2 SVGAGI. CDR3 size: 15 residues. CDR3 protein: CASSKRQGGGQPQHF. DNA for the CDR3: TGTGCCAGCAGCAAGAGACAGGGCGGCGGTCAGCCCCAGCATTTT.

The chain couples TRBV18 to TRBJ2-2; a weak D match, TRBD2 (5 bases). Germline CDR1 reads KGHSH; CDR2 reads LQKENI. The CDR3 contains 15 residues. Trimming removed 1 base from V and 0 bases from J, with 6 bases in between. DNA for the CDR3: TGTGCCAGCTCACCACGACTACCGAACACCGGGGAGCTGTTTTTT. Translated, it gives CASSPRLPNTGELFF.

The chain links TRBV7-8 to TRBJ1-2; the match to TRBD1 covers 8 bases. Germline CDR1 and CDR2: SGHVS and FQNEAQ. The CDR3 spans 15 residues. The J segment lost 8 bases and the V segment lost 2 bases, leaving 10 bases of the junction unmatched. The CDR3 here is CASSLRSGGAGGYTF. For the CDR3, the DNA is TGTGCCAGCAGCTTAAGATCAGGGGGCGCGGGAGGCTACACCTTC.

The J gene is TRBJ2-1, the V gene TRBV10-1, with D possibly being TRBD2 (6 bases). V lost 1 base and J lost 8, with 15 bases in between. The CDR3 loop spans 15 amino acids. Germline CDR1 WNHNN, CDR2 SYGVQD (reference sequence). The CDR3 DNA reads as TGCGCCAGCAGTGAGTTTACCCTGACGGGGGATGAGCAGTTCTTC. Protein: CASSEFTLTGDEQFF.

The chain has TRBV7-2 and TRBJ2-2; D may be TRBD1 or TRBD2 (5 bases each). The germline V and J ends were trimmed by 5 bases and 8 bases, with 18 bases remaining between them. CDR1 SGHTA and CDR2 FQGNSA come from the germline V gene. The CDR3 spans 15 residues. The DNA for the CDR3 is TGTGCCAGCAGCCTGAATGGGGGATTGCCTGGGGAGCTGTTTTTT. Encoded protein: CASSLNGGLPGELFF. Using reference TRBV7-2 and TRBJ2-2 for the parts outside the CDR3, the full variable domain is GAGVSQSPSNKVTEKGKDVELRCDPISGHTALYWYRQSLGQGLEFLIYFQGNSAPDKSGLPSDRFSAERTGGSVSTLTIQRTQQEDSAVYLCASSLNGGLPGELFFGEGSRLTVL.

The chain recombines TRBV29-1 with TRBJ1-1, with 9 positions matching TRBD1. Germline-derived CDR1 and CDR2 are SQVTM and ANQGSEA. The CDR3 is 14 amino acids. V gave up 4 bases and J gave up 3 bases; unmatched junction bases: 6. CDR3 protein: CSVGTGGVDTEAFF. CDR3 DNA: TGCAGCGTTGGTACAGGGGGCGTTGACACTGAAGCTTTCTTT.

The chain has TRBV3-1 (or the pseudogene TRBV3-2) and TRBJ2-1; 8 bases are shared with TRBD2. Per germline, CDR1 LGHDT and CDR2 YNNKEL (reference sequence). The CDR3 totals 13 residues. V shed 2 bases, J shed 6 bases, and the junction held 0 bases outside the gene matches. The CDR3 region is CASSQRGGNEQFF. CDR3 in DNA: TGTGCCAGCAGCCAACGGGGGGGCAATGAGCAGTTCTTC.

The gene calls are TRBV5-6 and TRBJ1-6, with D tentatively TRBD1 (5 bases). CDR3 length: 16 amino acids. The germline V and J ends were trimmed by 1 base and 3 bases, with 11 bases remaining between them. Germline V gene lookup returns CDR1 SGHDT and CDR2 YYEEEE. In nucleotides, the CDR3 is TGTGCCAGCAGCTTGCTACAGGACGTCTATAATTCACCCCTCCACTTT. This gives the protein CASSLLQDVYNSPLHF. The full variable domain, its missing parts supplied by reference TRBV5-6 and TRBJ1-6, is DAGVTQSPTHLIKTRGQQVTLRCSPKSGHDTVSWYQQALGQGPQFIFQYYEEEERQRGNFPDRFSGHQFPNYSSELNVNALLLGDSALYLCASSLLQDVYNSPLHFGNGTRLTVT.

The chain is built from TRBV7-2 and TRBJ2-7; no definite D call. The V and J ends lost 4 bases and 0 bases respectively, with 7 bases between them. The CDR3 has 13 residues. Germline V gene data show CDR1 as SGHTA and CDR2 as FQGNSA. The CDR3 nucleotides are TGTGCCAGCAGCTCCTCGTCCTCCTACGAGCAGTACTTC. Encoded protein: CASSSSSSYEQYF.

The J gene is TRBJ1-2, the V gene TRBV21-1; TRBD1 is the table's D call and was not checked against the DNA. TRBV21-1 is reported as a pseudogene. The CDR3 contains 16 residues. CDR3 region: CASSKEPQRQNRGYTF. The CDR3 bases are TGTGCCAGCAGCAAAGAGCCACAGAGACAGAATCGTGGCTACACCTTC.

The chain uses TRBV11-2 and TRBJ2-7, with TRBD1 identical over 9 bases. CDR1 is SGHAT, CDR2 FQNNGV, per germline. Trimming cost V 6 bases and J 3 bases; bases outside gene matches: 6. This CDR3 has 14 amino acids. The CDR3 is CASREGTGHYEQYF. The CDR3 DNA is TGTGCCAGCAGGGAAGGGACAGGGCACTACGAGCAGTACTTC.

The CDR3 region is CASSPAGIGNQPQHF. The CDR3 coding sequence is TGTGCCAGCAGCCCTGCGGGGATCGGGAATCAGCCCCAGCATTTT. This rearrangement joins TRBV11-2 to TRBJ1-5; no definite D call. The CDR3 has 15 residues. The V and J ends lost 5 bases and 4 bases respectively, with 15 bases between them. Germline V gives CDR1 SGHAT, CDR2 FQNNGV.

This CDR3 is CASSSLGQGVRETQYF. CDR3 DNA sequence: TGTGCCAGCAGTTCTTTGGGACAGGGGGTGAGGGAGACCCAGTACTTC. The chain employs TRBV27 and TRBJ2-5; 11 nucleotides match TRBD1. The CDR3 loop spans 16 amino acids. Germline V CDR1 and CDR2: MNHEY, SMNVEV (reference sequence). The V gene end was trimmed by 4 bases and the J gene end by 5 bases; junction bases not matched to a gene: 9.

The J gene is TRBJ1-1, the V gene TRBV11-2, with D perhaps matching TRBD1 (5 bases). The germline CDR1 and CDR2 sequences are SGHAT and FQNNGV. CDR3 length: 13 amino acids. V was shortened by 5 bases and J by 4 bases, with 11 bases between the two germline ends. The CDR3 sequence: CASSVNRLTEAFF. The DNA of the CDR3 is TGTGCCAGCAGCGTGAACAGGCTCACTGAAGCTTTCTTT.